The 6 T cell receptor beta chains given below trace back to one sample, sequenced in a study of blood T cells in healthy people across ages. Using a J-beta primer mix together with a sample-barcoded 5' primer, a second PCR was run for roughly 6 to 11 cycles. From the 5' RACE reads, TCRdb called clonotypes with MiXCR, one entry per CDR3 protein. Here the sample spans about 1.6 million distinct CDR3 sequences, about 35% being singletons. Sequencing input: blood. These receptors originate from a woman aged 30 to 39 in good health.

In DNA form, the CDR3 reads TGCGCCAGCAGCCATTTTGTCGGACAGGGGTCGAGTGAGCAGTTCTTC. Translating it yields CASSHFVGQGSSEQFF. This chain uses TRBV4-1 with TRBJ2-1, with 9 bases lining up with TRBD1. V shed 3 bases, J shed 9 bases, and the junction held 12 bases outside the gene matches. CDR3 size: 16 residues. The V gene's germline CDR1 is MGHRA and CDR2 YSYEKL.

The chain uses TRBV9 and TRBJ2-3; D is unresolved. V shed 0 bases and J shed 0 bases, with 14 bases lying between them. The CDR3 contains 17 residues. Germline CDR1 reads SGDLS; CDR2 reads YYNGEE. The CDR3: CASSVAKGSLSTDTQYF. DNA of the CDR3: TGTGCCAGCAGCGTAGCGAAGGGCAGCCTTAGCACAGATACGCAGTATTTT.

This clonotype has only a few counts. CDR3 sequence: CASTPGLAGGLETQYF. The CDR3 coding sequence is TGCGCTAGTACTCCGGGACTAGCGGGGGGTTTAGAGACCCAGTACTTC. This chain uses TRBV5-1 with TRBJ2-5, with 15 nucleotides matching TRBD2. The CDR3 loop spans 16 amino acids. Germline lookup yields CDR1 SGHRS and CDR2 YFSETQ.

This clonotype has ten or more counts. V and J are TRBV7-3 and TRBJ2-5; D is ambiguous. V dropped 0 bases and J dropped 5 bases, with 7 bases sitting between them. This CDR3 spans 13 amino acids. The germline V gene has CDR1 SGHTA and CDR2 FQGTGA. The CDR3 loop reads CASSLTLGETQYF. The DNA of the CDR3 is TGTGCCAGCAGCTTAACGTTAGGGGAGACCCAGTACTTC.

The chain carries TRBV20-1 and TRBJ2-1; a possible D gene is TRBD2 (7 bases). Germline V gives CDR1 DFQATT, CDR2 SNEGSKA (reference sequence). There are 13 residues in the CDR3. V gave up 3 bases and J gave up 8 bases, with 14 bases separating them. CDR3 protein: CSASPGGVDEQFF. The DNA of the CDR3 is TGCAGTGCTAGTCCGGGGGGCGTTGATGAGCAGTTCTTC.

V gene TRBV3-1 combines with J gene TRBJ1-1, with D unclear. V gave up 2 bases and J gave up 3 bases, with 13 bases separating them. CDR1 and CDR2 (germline): LGHDT, YNNKEL (reference sequence). The CDR3 covers 15 residues. The CDR3 loop is CASSQLPDIYTEAFF. CDR3 DNA: TGTGCCAGCAGCCAACTCCCTGACATTTACACTGAAGCTTTCTTT.